Sequencing of this TCR beta chain was carried out in a study of blood T cell repertoires in COVID-19. Turning to the study itself: Whether acute or convalescent, the COVID-19 samples came from the United States, Italy and Spain. PBMCs, B-cell-depleted T cells, or T cells provided the cDNA or gDNA that made up the material.

J lost 0 bases, V lost 6 bases, and 14 bases had no gene match. The CDR3 length is 19 residues. Germline V gene lookup returns CDR1 SGHTA and CDR2 FQGNSA. Clones were read by immunoSEQ multiplex PCR, and TCRdb kept only the in-frame ones, dropping some. The table has approximately 210,000 clones, more than 75% seen once. Those enrolled in Seattle joined during active infection and were followed longitudinally afterward. The source of this sequence is a man over 45 with COVID-19, enrolled during active disease. Sequenced material: peripheral blood. J is TRBJ2-7 and V is TRBV7-2, with 13 nucleotides matching TRBD2. The CDR3 region is CASRSNPGLAGTDSYEQYF. In DNA, the CDR3 is TGTGCCAGCAGATCCAACCCGGGACTAGCGGGGACTGACTCCTACGAGCAGTACTTC. The whole variable domain, remainder taken from reference TRBV7-2 and TRBJ2-7, is GAGVSQSPSNKVTEKGKDVELRCDPISGHTALYWYRQSLGQGLEFLIYFQGNSAPDKSGLPSDRFSAERTGGSVSTLTIQRTQQEDSAVYLCASRSNPGLAGTDSYEQYFGPGTRLTVT.